This TCR beta chain stems from a study of molecular identifiers for immune sequencing clone quantification. Overall study results and limits: Clone sizes could be underestimated for highly expanded clones when identical TCR molecules share a barcode. Clones carrying above 20 RNA copies accounted for over 97% of effector molecules, under 1% in naive cells.

In TCRdb, the PCR reads were re-called with MiXCR into one record per CDR3 protein. Among approximately 500,000 distinct CDR3 sequences listed, 20% to 25% were seen once. The CD8+CD4-CCR7+CD45RA+ phenotype defined the sorted naive CD8 T cells. From germline, CDR1 is SEHNR and CDR2 FQNEAQ (reference sequence). Losses at the gene ends were 4 bases for V and 5 bases for J; bases not matched to a gene: 10. The CDR3 is 16 amino acids. Concerning this clonotype: Its cognate antigen is unknown.

Material: naive CD8+ T cells from blood, with Jurkat cell RNA spiked in. The subset is: FACS-sorted CD8+CD4-CCR7+CD45RA+ naive T cells. The chain couples TRBV7-9 to TRBJ2-1, with 8 bases aligning to TRBD2. This sequence was found in a human donor in good health. Some libraries in this study had Jurkat cell RNA spiked in. The CDR3 loop reads CASSSTFSGENNEQFF. CDR3 DNA sequence: TGTGCCAGCAGCTCTACGTTTAGCGGGGAGAACAATGAGCAGTTCTTC.